This note documents a single TCR beta chain sequence. Its antigen is not known. Blood draws occurred at baseline, cycle 4 day 1, and cycle 7 day 1. This entry comes from a study of OX40 agonist ivuxolimab in advanced cancers. Study-level background: Anti-PD-1, anti-PD-L1 or anti-CTLA-4 therapy given earlier was allowed, and around 40% had some.

V lost 1 base to trimming and J lost 5 bases; unmatched junction nucleotides: 12. The germline V gene has CDR1 SEHNR and CDR2 FQNEAQ (reference sequence). The CDR3 extends over 17 amino acids. Regarding the study as a whole: The study found that CD8+ T cells averaged more expanded clones than CD4+.

TCRdb's copy holds only in-frame clones and misses some; the assay was immunoSEQ multiplex PCR. The sample has roughly 29,000 clones, about nine tenths seen once; the top ten hold roughly 24%. The source is an adult with an advanced solid tumor such as melanoma, head and neck, liver or kidney cancer. Sequences were derived from CD4+ or CD8+ T cells sorted from blood, sampled in a trial of the OX40 agonist ivuxolimab. V usage is TRBV7-9 and J usage is TRBJ2-5; TRBD2 matches 8 bases. The CDR3 is CASSLGPPGGVMETQYF. CDR3 in DNA: TGTGCCAGCAGCTTAGGTCCCCCGGGGGGGGTAATGGAGACCCAGTACTTC.